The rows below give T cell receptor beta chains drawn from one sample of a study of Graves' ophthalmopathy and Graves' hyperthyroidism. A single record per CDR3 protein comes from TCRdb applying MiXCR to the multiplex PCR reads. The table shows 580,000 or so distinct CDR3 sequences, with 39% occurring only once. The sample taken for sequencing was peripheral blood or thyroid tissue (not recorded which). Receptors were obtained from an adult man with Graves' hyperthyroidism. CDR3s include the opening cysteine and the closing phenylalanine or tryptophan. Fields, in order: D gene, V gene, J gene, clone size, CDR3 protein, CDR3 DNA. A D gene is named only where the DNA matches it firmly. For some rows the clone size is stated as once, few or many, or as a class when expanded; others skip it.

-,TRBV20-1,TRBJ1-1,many,CSGGAQYMNTEAFF,TGCAGTGGAGGGGCACAGTACATGAACACTGAAGCTTTCTTT
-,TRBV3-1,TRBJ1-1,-,CASSRPPNTEAFF,TGTGCCAGCAGCCGTCCTCCGAACACTGAAGCTTTCTTT
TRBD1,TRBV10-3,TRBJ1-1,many,CATQRDRDAAEAFF,TGTGCCACCCAGCGGGACAGGGACGCCGCTGAAGCTTTCTTT
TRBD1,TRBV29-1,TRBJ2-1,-,CSTLQGGSYNEQFF,TGCAGCACGTTACAGGGGGGTTCCTACAATGAGCAGTTCTTC
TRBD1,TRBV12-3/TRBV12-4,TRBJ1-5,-,CASTLTGGVQPQHF,TGTGCCAGCACCCTGACAGGGGGCGTTCAGCCCCAGCATTTT
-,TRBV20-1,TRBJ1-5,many,CSAMTVNQPQHF,TGCAGTGCTATGACAGTCAATCAGCCCCAGCATTTT
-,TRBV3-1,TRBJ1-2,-,CASSQDEDYGYTF,TGTGCCAGCAGCCAAGACGAGGACTATGGCTACACCTTC
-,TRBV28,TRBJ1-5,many,CASSLLRDEQPQHF,TGTGCCAGCAGTTTACTCAGGGATGAGCAGCCCCAGCATTTT
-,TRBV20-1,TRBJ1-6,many,CSARAGSGTSPLHF,TGCAGTGCTAGGGCAGGGTCGGGGACTTCACCCCTCCACTTT
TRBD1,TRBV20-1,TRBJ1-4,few,CSARDAGQGGEKLFF,TGCAGTGCTAGAGATGCCGGACAGGGAGGGGAAAAACTGTTTTTT
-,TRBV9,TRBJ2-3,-,CASSVERHTDTQYF,TGTGCCAGCAGCGTAGAGAGGCACACAGATACGCAGTATTTT
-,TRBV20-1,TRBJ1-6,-,CSAGVTGTSSYNSPLHF,TGCAGTGCTGGGGTAACAGGGACTAGCTCCTATAATTCACCCCTCCACTTT
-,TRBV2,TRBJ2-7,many,CASSVGLGVEQYF,TGTGCCAGCAGTGTTGGGTTGGGGGTCGAGCAGTACTTC
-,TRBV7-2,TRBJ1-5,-,CASSLFGGSSNQPQHF,TGTGCCAGCAGCTTATTCGGGGGCTCCAGCAATCAGCCCCAGCATTTT
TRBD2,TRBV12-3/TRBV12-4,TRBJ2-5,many,CASSLPQRGGDETQYF,TGTGCCAGCAGCTTGCCCCAGCGGGGGGGGGATGAGACCCAGTACTTC
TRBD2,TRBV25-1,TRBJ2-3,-,CASNLAGGPYDTQYF,TGTGCCAGCAATTTAGCGGGAGGGCCATATGATACGCAGTATTTT
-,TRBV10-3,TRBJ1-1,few,CAISDAGVGTEAFF,TGTGCCATCAGTGATGCAGGGGTAGGAACTGAAGCTTTCTTT